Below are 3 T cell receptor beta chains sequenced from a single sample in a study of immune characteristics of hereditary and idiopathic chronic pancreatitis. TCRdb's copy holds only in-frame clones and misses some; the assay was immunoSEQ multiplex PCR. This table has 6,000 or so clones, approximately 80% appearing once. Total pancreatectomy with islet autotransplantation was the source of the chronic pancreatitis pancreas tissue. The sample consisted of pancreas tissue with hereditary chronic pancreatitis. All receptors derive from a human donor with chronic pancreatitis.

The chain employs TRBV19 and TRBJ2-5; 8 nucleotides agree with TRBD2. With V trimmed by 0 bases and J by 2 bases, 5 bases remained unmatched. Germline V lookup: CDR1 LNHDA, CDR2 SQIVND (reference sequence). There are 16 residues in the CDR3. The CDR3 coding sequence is TGTGCCAGTAGTATAGAAGAAGCGGGGGTTCAAGAGACCCAGTACTTC. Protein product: CASSIEEAGVQETQYF.

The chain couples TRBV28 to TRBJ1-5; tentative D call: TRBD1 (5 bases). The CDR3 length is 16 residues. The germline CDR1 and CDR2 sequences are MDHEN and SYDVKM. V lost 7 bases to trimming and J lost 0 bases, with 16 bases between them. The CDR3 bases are TGTGCCAGCAACAATCCCGGGACTGCTAGCAATCAGCCCCAGCATTTT. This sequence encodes CASNNPGTASNQPQHF. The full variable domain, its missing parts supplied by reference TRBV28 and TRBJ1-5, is DVKVTQSSRYLVKRTGEKVFLECVQDMDHENMFWYRQDPGLGLRLIYFSYDVKMKEKGDIPEGYSVSREKKERFSLILESASTNQTSMYLCASNNPGTASNQPQHFGDGTRLSIL.

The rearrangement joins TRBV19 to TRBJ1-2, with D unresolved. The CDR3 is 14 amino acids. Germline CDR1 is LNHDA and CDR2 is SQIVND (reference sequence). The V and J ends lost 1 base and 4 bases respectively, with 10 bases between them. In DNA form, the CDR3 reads TGTGCCAGTAGTATAGCCCACAGCGGCTATGGCTACACCTTC. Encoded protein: CASSIAHSGYGYTF. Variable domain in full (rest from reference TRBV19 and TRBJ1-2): DGGITQSPKYLFRKEGQNVTLSCEQNLNHDAMYWYRQDPGQGLRLIYYSQIVNDFQKGDIAEGYSVSREKKESFPLTVTSAQKNPTAFYLCASSIAHSGYGYTFGSGTRLTVV.